This T cell receptor beta chain emerged from a study of technical replicates of blood from four donors. The V gene's germline CDR1 is MNHNY and CDR2 SVGAGI (reference sequence). The CDR3 extends over 15 amino acids. V was clipped by 7 bases and J by 4 bases; unmatched bases: 5. Clones were read by immunoSEQ multiplex PCR, and TCRdb kept only the in-frame ones, dropping some. Of some 93,000 clones listed, 95% are singletons. The origin of this receptor is a human donor in good health. The sequenced sample was T cells isolated from PBMCs. The chain joins TRBV6-6 to TRBJ2-2; the match to TRBD2 covers 11 bases. CDR3 bases: TGTGCCAGCACTCTAGCGGGGGGCCTCACCGGGGAGCTGTTTTTT. This encodes CASTLAGGLTGELFF.